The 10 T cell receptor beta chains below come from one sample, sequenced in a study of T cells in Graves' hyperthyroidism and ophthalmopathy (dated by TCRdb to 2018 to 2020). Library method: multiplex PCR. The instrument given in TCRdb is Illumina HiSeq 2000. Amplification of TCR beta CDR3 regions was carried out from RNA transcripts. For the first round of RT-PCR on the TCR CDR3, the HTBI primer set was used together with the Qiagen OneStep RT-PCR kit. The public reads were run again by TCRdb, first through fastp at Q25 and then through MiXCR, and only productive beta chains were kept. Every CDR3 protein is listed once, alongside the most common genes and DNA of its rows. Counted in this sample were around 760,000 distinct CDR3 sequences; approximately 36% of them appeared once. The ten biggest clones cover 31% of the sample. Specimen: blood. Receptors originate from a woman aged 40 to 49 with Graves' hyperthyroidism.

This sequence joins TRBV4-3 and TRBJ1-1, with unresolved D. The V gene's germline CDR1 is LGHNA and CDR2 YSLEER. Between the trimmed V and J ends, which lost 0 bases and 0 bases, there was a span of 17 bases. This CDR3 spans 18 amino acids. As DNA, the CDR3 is TGCGCCAGCAGCCAAGATTGGGCCGCTAGCACTATGAACACTGAAGCTTTCTTT. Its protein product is CASSQDWAASTMNTEAFF.

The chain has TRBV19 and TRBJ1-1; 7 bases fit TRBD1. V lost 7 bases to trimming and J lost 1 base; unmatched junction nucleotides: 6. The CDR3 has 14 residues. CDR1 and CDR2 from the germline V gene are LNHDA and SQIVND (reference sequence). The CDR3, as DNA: TGTGCCAGTACCCGGACAGGTCCGAACACTGAAGCTTTCTTT. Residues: CASTRTGPNTEAFF.

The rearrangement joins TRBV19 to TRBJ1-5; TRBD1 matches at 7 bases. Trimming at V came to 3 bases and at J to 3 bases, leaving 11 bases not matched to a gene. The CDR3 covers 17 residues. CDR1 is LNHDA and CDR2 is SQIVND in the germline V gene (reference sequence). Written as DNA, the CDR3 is TGTGCCAGTAGTATCGGAATGCGGGACAGACTCAATCAGCCCCAGCATTTT. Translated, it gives CASSIGMRDRLNQPQHF.

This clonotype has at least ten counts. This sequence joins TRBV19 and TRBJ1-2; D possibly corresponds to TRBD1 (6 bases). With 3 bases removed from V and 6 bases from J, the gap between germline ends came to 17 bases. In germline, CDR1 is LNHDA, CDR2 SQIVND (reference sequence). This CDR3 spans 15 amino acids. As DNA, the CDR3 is TGTGCCAGTAGTATCCTCGGACAGCCATCGGATGGCTACACCTTC. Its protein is CASSILGQPSDGYTF.

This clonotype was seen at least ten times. CDR3 sequence (DNA): TGCAGCGGACGACCGGACAGCCGGAACACTGAAGCTTTCTTT. It encodes CSGRPDSRNTEAFF. This rearrangement joins TRBV29-1 to TRBJ1-1; D may be TRBD1 (6 bases). The CDR3 loop spans 14 amino acids. The ends were cut back, 7 bases at V and 1 base at J, with 16 bases in the middle. The germline gives CDR1 SQVTM, CDR2 ANQGSEA. The variable domain in full, with the rest retrieved from reference TRBV29-1 and TRBJ1-1, is SAVISQKPSRDICQRGTSLTIQCQVDSQVTMMFWYRQQPGQSLTLIATANQGSEATYESGFVIDKFPISRPNLTFSTLTVSNMSPEDSSIYLCSGRPDSRNTEAFFGQGTRLTVV.

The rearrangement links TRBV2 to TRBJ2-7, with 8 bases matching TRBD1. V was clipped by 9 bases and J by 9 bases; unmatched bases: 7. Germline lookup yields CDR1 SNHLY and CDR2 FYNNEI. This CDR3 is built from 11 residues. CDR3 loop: CARGEGTGQYF. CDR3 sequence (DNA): TGTGCCAGAGGCGAGGGGACAGGGCAGTACTTC.

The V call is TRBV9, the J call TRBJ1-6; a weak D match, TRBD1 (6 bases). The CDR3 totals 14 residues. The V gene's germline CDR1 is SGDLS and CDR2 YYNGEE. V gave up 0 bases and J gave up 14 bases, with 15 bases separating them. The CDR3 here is CASSVEDLGATLHF. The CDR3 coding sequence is TGTGCCAGCAGCGTAGAGGATCTGGGGGCAACCCTCCACTTT.

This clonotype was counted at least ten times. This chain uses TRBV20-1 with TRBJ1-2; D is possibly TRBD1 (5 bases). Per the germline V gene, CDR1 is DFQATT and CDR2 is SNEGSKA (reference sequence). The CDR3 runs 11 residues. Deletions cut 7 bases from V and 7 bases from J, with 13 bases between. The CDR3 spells CSGTGSIGYTF. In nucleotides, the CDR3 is TGCAGTGGTACAGGCTCTATTGGCTACACCTTC.

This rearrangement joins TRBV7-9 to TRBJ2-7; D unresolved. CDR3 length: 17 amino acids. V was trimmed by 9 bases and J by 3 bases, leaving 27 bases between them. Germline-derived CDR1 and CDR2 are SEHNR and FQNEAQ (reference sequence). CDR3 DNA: TGTGCCAGTAGTATTTTCGGCCCCCGGGCCGCCTACTACGAGCAGTACTTC. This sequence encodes CASSIFGPRAAYYEQYF.

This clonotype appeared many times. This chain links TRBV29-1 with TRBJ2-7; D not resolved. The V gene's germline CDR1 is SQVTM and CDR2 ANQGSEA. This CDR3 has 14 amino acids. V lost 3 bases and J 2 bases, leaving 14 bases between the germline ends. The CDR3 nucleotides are TGCAGCGTTGATGAATACAGTATAGCCTACGAGCAGTACTTC. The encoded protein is CSVDEYSIAYEQYF.